This passage covers 23 T cell receptor beta chains from one sample sequenced in a study of blood T cell repertoires in COVID-19. Clones were read by immunoSEQ multiplex PCR, and TCRdb kept only the in-frame ones, dropping some. In the table there are about 110,000 clones, about 64% of which are singletons. Sequencing was done on a sample of peripheral blood. These receptors were collected from a human donor with acute or convalescent COVID-19. The donor label of this sample is uncertain.

This chain joins TRBV6-5 and TRBJ1-5, with D possibly matching TRBD1 (5 bases). The CDR3 spans 14 residues. V shed 0 bases and J shed 4 bases, with 7 bases lying between them. The germline gives CDR1 MNHEY, CDR2 SVGAGI. The CDR3: CASSYSGGNQPQHF. CDR3 bases: TGTGCCAGCAGTTACTCTGGGGGGAATCAGCCCCAGCATTTT.

The CDR3 spells CASSVQGTTEAFF. The CDR3 region has the DNA TGCGCCAGCAGCGTACAGGGGACCACTGAAGCTTTCTTT. This chain connects TRBV5-1 to TRBJ1-1, with 7 bases identical to TRBD1. From germline, CDR1 is SGHRS and CDR2 YFSETQ. The CDR3 extends over 13 amino acids. Losses at the gene ends were 4 bases for V and 4 bases for J; bases not matched to a gene: 4.

The J gene is TRBJ2-2, the V gene TRBV4-1, with 7 bases that match TRBD1. Germline assignment: CDR1 MGHRA and CDR2 YSYEKL. The CDR3 totals 15 residues. Trimming cost V 4 bases and J 3 bases; bases outside gene matches: 5. CDR3 bases: TGCGCCAGCAGCCTGACAGGGACGTACACCGGGGAGCTGTTTTTT. It specifies CASSLTGTYTGELFF.

This clone was detected ten times or more. The chain joins TRBV14 to TRBJ2-1; 13 nucleotides agree with TRBD2. Germline CDR1 SGHDN, CDR2 FVKESK. This CDR3 is built from 19 residues. The V segment lost 2 bases and the J segment 6 bases; nucleotides outside the gene matches: 13. CDR3 DNA: TGTGCCAGCAGCCAATACTTAACTAGCGGGGGGGCCTGGGGCAATGAGCAGTTCTTC. Protein sequence: CASSQYLTSGGAWGNEQFF.

The CDR3 region is CASGLVLTSGRTDTQYF. The DNA of the CDR3 is TGTGCTAGTGGTTTGGTATTAACTAGCGGACGCACAGATACGCAGTATTTT. The chain combines TRBV12-5 with TRBJ2-3; 8 nucleotides match TRBD2. This CDR3 has 17 residues. J was trimmed by 1 base and V by 0 bases; bases with no gene match: 6. From germline, CDR1 is LGHNT and CDR2 FRNRAP.

This rearrangement joins TRBV3-1 (or the pseudogene TRBV3-2) to TRBJ2-2, with TRBD2 matching 9 bases. Per the germline V gene, CDR1 is LGHDT and CDR2 is YNNKEL (reference sequence). The CDR3 has 18 amino acids. Germline trimming cut 4 bases from V and 0 bases from J; bases unmatched to any gene: 9. The CDR3: CASSRSFSGGTNTGELFF. DNA of the CDR3: TGTGCCAGCAGCCGAAGTTTTAGCGGGGGTACGAACACCGGGGAGCTGTTTTTT.

There are a few counts of this clone. J is TRBJ2-5 and V is TRBV5-1; D may be TRBD1 (5 bases). CDR1 is SGHRS and CDR2 is YFSETQ in the germline V gene. The CDR3 contains 14 residues. V dropped 2 bases and J dropped 5 bases, with 13 bases sitting between them. CDR3 DNA: TGCGCCAGCAGCTTCCAGGGTATGGTCGAGACCCAGTACTTC. Translated, it gives CASSFQGMVETQYF.

The V and J genes are TRBV19 and TRBJ1-2, with a tentative D call TRBD1 (6 bases). Trimming stripped 3 bases from V and 3 bases from J, with 17 bases between. This CDR3 region has 16 residues. The V gene's germline CDR1 is LNHDA and CDR2 SQIVND (reference sequence). The CDR3 protein is CASSISLGGPYYGYTF. The CDR3, as DNA: TGTGCCAGTAGTATCTCCCTCGGGGGGCCCTACTATGGCTACACCTTC.

This clone was seen only a few times. The rearrangement links TRBV5-1 to TRBJ2-7; 10 bases match TRBD1. Germline V gives CDR1 SGHRS, CDR2 YFSETQ. This CDR3 spans 16 amino acids. V gave up 0 bases and J gave up 4 bases; unmatched junction bases: 7. CDR3 residues: CASSLGGTGVGYEQYF. The CDR3 region has the DNA TGCGCCAGCAGCTTGGGGGGGACAGGGGTCGGTTACGAGCAGTACTTC.

This clone was seen a handful of times. This chain uses TRBV18 with TRBJ1-5; D is ambiguous. CDR1 KGHSH and CDR2 LQKENI come from the germline V gene. The CDR3 sequence is 14 residues long. Deletions cut 3 bases from V and 5 bases from J, with 11 bases between. The CDR3 reads CASSPLPGDQPQHF. For the CDR3, the DNA is TGTGCCAGCTCACCGCTGCCCGGTGATCAGCCCCAGCATTTT.

This clone was detected only a few times. V gene TRBV4-2 combines with J gene TRBJ2-1; tentatively, D is TRBD2 (5 bases). The CDR3 consists of 15 residues. Germline lookup yields CDR1 LGHNA and CDR2 YNFKEQ. V gave up 1 base and J gave up 7 bases, with 14 bases separating them. The CDR3 DNA is TGTGCCAGCAGCCAAGCTGACGGACTGCTTAATGAGCAGTTCTTC. This translates into CASSQADGLLNEQFF.

With regard to this clone: This sample includes further DNA sequences coding for the same CDR3. The chain uses TRBV5-1 and TRBJ1-1, with D possibly matching TRBD1 (6 bases). Germline V CDR1 and CDR2: SGHRS, YFSETQ. The CDR3 has 14 amino acids. The ends were cut back, 3 bases at V and 3 bases at J, with 12 bases in the middle. CDR3 loop: CASSSTGSDTEAFF. CDR3 DNA sequence: TGCGCCAGCAGCTCAACAGGGTCCGACACTGAAGCTTTCTTT.

This clone has more than one count but fewer than ten. The V and J genes are TRBV10-2 and TRBJ1-5, with D maybe TRBD1 (5 bases). Trimming stripped 3 bases from V and 2 bases from J, with 14 bases between. Germline-derived CDR1 and CDR2 are WSHSY and SAAADI. The length of the CDR3 is 16 residues. Written as DNA, the CDR3 is TGCGCCAGCAGTGACATTCAAGGGGATGGCAATCAGCCCCAGCATTTT. It is translated as CASSDIQGDGNQPQHF.

The J gene is TRBJ1-2, the V gene TRBV6-5, with unresolved D. Per germline, CDR1 MNHEY and CDR2 SVGAGI. The length of the CDR3 is 14 residues. Trimming cost V 4 bases and J 6 bases, with 15 bases left between them. The DNA for the CDR3 is TGTGCCAGCAGTTCCGTGACAACCAGGAATGGCTACACCTTC. Amino acid sequence: CASSSVTTRNGYTF.

The CDR3 loop reads CASSRDSLNEKLFF. CDR3 coding DNA: TGTGCCAGCAGTCGGGACAGCCTGAATGAAAAACTGTTTTTT. This sequence joins TRBV28 and TRBJ1-4; 7 bases fit TRBD1. The CDR3 consists of 14 residues. With 5 bases clipped from V and 5 bases from J, the junction kept 5 bases outside the gene matches. Germline V gene lookup returns CDR1 MDHEN and CDR2 SYDVKM.

V is TRBV15 and J is TRBJ1-6; 7 nucleotides align to TRBD1. CDR3 length: 15 residues. J lost 7 bases, V lost 3 bases, and 6 bases had no gene match. Germline values: CDR1 LNHNV, CDR2 YYDKDF (reference sequence). The CDR3 DNA follows: TGTGCCACCAGCAGGCCGGGACAGCCCAATTCACCCCTCCACTTT. This gives the protein CATSRPGQPNSPLHF.

This chain joins TRBV10-3 and TRBJ1-6; TRBD1 agrees at 8 bases. Trimming took 6 bases from V and 5 from J; bases not matched to a gene: 3. Per germline, CDR1 ENHRY and CDR2 SYGVKD. The CDR3 length is 14 residues. CDR3 DNA sequence: TGTGCCATCAGCGAGGACAGGGATAATTCACCCCTCCACTTT. As protein: CAISEDRDNSPLHF.

The chain combines TRBV5-6 with TRBJ2-5; D is uncertain. Between the trimmed V and J ends, which lost 4 bases and 5 bases, there was a span of 9 bases. This CDR3 contains 12 residues. CDR1 SGHDT and CDR2 YYEEEE come from the germline V gene. The CDR3 reads CASSRGRETQYF. The CDR3 coding sequence is TGTGCCAGCAGCAGAGGAAGGGAGACCCAGTACTTC.

The genes are TRBV6-2 or TRBV6-3 and TRBJ1-4; the D is unclear. V lost 2 bases to trimming and J lost 0 bases, with 19 bases between them. The CDR3 has 19 residues. Germline V gene sequence: CDR1 MNHEY, CDR2 SVGEGT. The CDR3 here is CASSYISWRAVATNEKLFF. In DNA, the CDR3 is TGTGCCAGCAGTTACATCTCATGGAGGGCGGTTGCAACTAATGAAAAACTGTTTTTT.

This clone was observed a single time. The V gene is TRBV10-2, the J gene TRBJ1-4; 7 bases are a match to TRBD1. From germline, CDR1 is WSHSY and CDR2 SAAADI. This CDR3 is built from 12 residues. The V and J ends lost 8 bases and 8 bases, in that order; junction bases with no gene match: 5. The CDR3 DNA reads TGCGCCAGCCGGCAGGGACAGGAAAAACTGTTTTTT. It codes for CASRQGQEKLFF.

The V and J genes are TRBV27 and TRBJ1-6, with no clear D. CDR1 and CDR2 from the germline V gene are MNHEY and SMNVEV (reference sequence). V was trimmed by 7 bases and J by 4 bases, leaving 5 bases between them. The CDR3 consists of 12 residues. The CDR3 bases are TGTGCCAGCACCACATATAATTCACCCCTCCACTTT. This codes for CASTTYNSPLHF.

This clone was found once. V usage is TRBV5-1 and J usage is TRBJ1-1, with TRBD1 as a possible D gene (6 bases). Germline loops: CDR1 SGHRS, CDR2 YFSETQ. The CDR3 runs 13 residues. The V end was cut by 3 bases, the J end by 12 bases, with 18 bases between. CDR3 nucleotide sequence: TGCGCCAGCAGCTCCCATGACAGGTACGAAACTTTCTTT. Residues: CASSSHDRYETFF.

The rearrangement links TRBV27 to TRBJ2-2; D may be TRBD2 (6 bases). V lost 6 bases and J lost 3, with 11 bases in between. From germline, CDR1 is MNHEY and CDR2 SMNVEV (reference sequence). The length of the CDR3 is 14 residues. CDR3 nucleotides: TGTGCCAGCAGCCATGGAGGGGACACCGGGGAGCTGTTTTTT. It yields the protein CASSHGGDTGELFF.